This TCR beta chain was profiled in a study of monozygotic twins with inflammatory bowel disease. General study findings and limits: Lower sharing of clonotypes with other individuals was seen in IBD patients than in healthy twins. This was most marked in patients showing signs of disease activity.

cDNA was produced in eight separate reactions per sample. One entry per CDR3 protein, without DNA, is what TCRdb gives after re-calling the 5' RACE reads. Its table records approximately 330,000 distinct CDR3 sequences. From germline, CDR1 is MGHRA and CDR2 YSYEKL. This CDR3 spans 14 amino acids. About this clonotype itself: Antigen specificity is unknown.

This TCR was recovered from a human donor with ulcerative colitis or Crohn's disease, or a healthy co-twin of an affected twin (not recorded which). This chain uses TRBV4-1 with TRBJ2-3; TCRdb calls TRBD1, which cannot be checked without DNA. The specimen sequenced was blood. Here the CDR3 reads CASSRGGAGDTQYF.